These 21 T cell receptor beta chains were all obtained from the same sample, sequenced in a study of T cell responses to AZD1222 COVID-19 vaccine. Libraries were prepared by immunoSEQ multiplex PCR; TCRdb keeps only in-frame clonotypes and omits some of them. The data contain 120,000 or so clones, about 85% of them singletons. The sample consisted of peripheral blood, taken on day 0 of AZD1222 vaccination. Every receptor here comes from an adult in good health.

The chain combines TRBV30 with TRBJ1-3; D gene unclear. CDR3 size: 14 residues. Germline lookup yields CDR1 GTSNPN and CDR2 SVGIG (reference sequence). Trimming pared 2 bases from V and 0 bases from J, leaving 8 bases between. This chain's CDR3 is CAWSRMSSGNTIYF. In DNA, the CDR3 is TGTGCCTGGAGTCGCATGTCCTCTGGAAACACCATATATTTT.

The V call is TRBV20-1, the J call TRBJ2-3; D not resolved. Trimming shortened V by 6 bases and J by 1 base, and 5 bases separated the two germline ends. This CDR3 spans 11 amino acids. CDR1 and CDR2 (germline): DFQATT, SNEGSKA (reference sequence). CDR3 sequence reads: CSADRTDTQYF. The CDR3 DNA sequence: TGCAGTGCCGACCGCACAGATACGCAGTATTTT.

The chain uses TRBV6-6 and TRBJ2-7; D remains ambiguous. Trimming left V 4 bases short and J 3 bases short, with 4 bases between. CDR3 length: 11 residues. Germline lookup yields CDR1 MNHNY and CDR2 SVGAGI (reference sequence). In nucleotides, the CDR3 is TGTGCCAGCAGTTCCTACTACGAGCAGTACTTC. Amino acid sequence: CASSSYYEQYF.

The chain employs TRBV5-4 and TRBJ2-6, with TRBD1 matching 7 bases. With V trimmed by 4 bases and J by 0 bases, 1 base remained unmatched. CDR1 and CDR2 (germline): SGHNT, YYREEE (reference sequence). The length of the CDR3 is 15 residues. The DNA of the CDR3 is TGTGCCAGCAGCAGACAGGGCTCTGGGGCCAACGTCCTGACTTTC. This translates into CASSRQGSGANVLTF. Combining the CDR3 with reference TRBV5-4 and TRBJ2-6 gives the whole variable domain ETGVTQSPTHLIKTRGQQVTLRCSSQSGHNTVSWYQQALGQGPQFIFQYYREEENGRGNFPPRFSGLQFPNYSSELNVNALELDDSALYLCASSRQGSGANVLTFGAGSRLTVL.

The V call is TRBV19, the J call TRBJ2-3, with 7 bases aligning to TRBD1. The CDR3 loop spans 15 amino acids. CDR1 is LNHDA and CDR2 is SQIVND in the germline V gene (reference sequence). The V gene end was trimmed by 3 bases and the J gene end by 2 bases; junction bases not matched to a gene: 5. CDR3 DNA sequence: TGTGCCAGTAGTATTTCGGACAGGCACACAGATACGCAGTATTTT. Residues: CASSISDRHTDTQYF.

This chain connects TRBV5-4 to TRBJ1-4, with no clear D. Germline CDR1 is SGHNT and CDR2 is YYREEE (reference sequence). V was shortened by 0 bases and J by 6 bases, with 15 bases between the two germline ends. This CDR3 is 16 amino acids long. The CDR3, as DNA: TGTGCCAGCAGCTTGGCGCGTGAGAACGGACATGAAAAACTGTTTTTT. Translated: CASSLARENGHEKLFF.

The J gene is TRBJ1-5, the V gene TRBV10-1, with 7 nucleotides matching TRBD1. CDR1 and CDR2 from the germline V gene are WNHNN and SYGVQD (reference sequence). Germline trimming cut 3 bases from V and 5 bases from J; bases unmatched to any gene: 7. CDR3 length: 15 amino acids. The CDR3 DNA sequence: TGCGCCAGCAGTGAAGGGGGACAGACCCATCAGCCCCAGCATTTT. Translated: CASSEGGQTHQPQHF.

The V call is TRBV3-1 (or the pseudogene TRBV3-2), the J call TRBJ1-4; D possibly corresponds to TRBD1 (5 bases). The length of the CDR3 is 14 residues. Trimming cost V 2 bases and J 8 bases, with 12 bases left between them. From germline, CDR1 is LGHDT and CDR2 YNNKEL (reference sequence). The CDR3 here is CASSQIGAGEKLFF. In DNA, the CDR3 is TGTGCCAGCAGCCAAATAGGGGCGGGGGAAAAACTGTTTTTT.

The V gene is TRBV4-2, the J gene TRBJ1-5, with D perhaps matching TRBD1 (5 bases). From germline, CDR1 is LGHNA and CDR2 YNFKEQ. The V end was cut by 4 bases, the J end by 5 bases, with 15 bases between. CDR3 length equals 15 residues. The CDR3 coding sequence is TGTGCCAGCAGCCGGGACCCCCAGGAGGATCAGCCCCAGCATTTT. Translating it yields CASSRDPQEDQPQHF.

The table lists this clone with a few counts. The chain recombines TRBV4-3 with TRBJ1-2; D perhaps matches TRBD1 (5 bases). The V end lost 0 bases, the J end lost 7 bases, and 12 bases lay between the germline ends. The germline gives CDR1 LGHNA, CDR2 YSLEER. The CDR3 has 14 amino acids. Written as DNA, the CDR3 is TGCGCCAGCAGCCAAGATTTAACAGGCTCTGGCTACACCTTC. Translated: CASSQDLTGSGYTF.

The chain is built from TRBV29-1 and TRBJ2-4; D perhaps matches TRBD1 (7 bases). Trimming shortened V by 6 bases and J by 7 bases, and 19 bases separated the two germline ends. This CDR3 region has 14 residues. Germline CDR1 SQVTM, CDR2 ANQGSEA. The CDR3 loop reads CSVATRGDSNIQYF. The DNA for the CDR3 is TGCAGCGTCGCCACCAGGGGGGACAGCAACATTCAGTACTTC. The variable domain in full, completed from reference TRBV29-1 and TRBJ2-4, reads SAVISQKPSRDICQRGTSLTIQCQVDSQVTMMFWYRQQPGQSLTLIATANQGSEATYESGFVIDKFPISRPNLTFSTLTVSNMSPEDSSIYLCSVATRGDSNIQYFGAGTRLSVL.

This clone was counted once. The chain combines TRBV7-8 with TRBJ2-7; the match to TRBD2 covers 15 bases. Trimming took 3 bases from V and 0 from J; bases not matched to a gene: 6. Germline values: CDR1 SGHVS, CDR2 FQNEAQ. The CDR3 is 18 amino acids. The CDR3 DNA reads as TGTGCCAGCAGCTTCCAGGGACTAGCGGGGGGACCCTCCTACGAGCAGTACTTC. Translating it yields CASSFQGLAGGPSYEQYF.

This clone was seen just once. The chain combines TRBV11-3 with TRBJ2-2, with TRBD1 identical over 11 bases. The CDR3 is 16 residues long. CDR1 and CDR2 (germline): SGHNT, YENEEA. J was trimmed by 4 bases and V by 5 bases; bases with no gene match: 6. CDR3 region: CASSPDRGRVTGELFF. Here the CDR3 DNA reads TGTGCCAGCAGCCCGGACAGGGGGCGCGTCACCGGGGAGCTGTTTTTT.

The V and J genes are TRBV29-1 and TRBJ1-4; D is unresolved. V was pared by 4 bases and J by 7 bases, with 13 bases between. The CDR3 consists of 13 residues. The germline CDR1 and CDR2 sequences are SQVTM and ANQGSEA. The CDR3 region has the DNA TGCAGCGTTGCGGGCCCCGCGGGTGAAAAACTGTTTTTT. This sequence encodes CSVAGPAGEKLFF. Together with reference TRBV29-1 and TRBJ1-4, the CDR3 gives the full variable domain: SAVISQKPSRDICQRGTSLTIQCQVDSQVTMMFWYRQQPGQSLTLIATANQGSEATYESGFVIDKFPISRPNLTFSTLTVSNMSPEDSSIYLCSVAGPAGEKLFFGSGTQLSVL.

DNA for the CDR3: TGTGCCAGCAGTTTTCCTAACTCCTACGAGCAGTACTTC. It is translated as CASSFPNSYEQYF. This chain uses TRBV12-3 or TRBV12-4 with TRBJ2-7; no clear D. Trimming cost V 3 bases and J 0 bases, with 6 bases left between them. The CDR3 loop spans 13 amino acids.

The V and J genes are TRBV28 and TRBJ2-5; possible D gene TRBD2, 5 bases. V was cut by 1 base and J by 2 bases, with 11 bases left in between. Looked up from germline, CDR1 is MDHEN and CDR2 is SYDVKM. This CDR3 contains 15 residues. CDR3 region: CASSLLGAPQETQYF. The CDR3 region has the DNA TGTGCCAGCAGTTTATTGGGAGCTCCACAAGAGACCCAGTACTTC.

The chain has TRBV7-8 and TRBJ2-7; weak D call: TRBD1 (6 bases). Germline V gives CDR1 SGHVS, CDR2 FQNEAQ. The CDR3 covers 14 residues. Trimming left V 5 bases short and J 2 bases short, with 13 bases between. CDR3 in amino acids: CASSPGQTAYEQYF. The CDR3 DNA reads TGTGCCAGCAGCCCCGGACAGACGGCCTACGAGCAGTACTTC.

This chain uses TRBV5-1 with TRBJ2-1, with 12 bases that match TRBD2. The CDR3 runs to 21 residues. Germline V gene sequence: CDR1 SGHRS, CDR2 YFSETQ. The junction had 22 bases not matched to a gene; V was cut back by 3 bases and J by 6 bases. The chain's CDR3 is CASSWGHRGASGGAFSNEQFF. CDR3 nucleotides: TGCGCCAGCAGCTGGGGACACAGGGGCGCTAGCGGGGGGGCCTTTTCCAATGAGCAGTTCTTC.

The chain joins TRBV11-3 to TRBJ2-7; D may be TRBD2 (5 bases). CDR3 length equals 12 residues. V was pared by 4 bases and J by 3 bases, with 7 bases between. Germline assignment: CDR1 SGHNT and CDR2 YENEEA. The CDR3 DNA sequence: TGTGCCAGCAGCTACGAGGGCTACGAGCAGTACTTC. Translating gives CASSYEGYEQYF.

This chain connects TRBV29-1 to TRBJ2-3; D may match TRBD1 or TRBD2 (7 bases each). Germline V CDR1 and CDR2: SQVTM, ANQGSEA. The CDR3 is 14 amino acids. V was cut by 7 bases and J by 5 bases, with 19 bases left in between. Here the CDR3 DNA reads TGCAGCGCCCAGGCGACAGGGAGGGGAGATACGCAGTATTTT. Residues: CSAQATGRGDTQYF.

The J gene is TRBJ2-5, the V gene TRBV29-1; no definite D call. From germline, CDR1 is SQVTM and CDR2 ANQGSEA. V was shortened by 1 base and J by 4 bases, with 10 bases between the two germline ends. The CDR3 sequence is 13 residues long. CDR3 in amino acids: CSVEVGQRETQYF. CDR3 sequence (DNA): TGCAGCGTTGAAGTGGGCCAACGAGAGACCCAGTACTTC.